These 15 T cell receptor beta chains came from one sample sequenced in a study of shared clonotypes between healthy human individuals. Libraries were prepared by immunoSEQ multiplex PCR; TCRdb keeps only in-frame clonotypes and omits some of them. Of approximately 640,000 clones in the sample, 90% are singletons; the top ten hold approximately 35%. Sequenced input: memory CD8+ T cells from PBMCs. Subset given: CD45RO+ cells pooled with CCR7-negative TemRA cells. The receptors derive from a man younger than 35 in good health. Some clones in this sample may be carry-over from other donors' samples.

The chain uses TRBV27 and TRBJ2-7; the match to TRBD1 covers 8 bases. CDR1 and CDR2 from the germline V gene are MNHEY and SMNVEV (reference sequence). The CDR3 has 12 amino acids. Trimming took 9 bases from V and 5 from J; bases not matched to a gene: 6. CDR3 protein: CASRTGWNEQYF. The CDR3 DNA sequence: TGTGCCAGTAGGACAGGGTGGAACGAGCAGTACTTC.

The chain uses TRBV27 and TRBJ2-3; no clear D. Germline V gives CDR1 MNHEY, CDR2 SMNVEV (reference sequence). The CDR3 totals 16 residues. Trimming removed 3 bases at V and 1 base at J, with 14 bases between. The CDR3 DNA follows: TGTGCCAGCAGTTTTGTCCAGCCTATAGGCACAGATACGCAGTATTTT. It encodes CASSFVQPIGTDTQYF.

The sample holds a few counts of this clone. The V and J genes are TRBV4-1 and TRBJ1-1, with D uncertain. Germline V gene data show CDR1 as MGHRA and CDR2 as YSYEKL. The V end was cut by 5 bases, the J end by 0 bases, with 7 bases between. The CDR3 contains 13 residues. DNA for the CDR3: TGCGCCAGCAGCGTTCTCCTGAACACTGAAGCTTTCTTT. Translation gives CASSVLLNTEAFF.

CDR3 bases: TGTGCCAGCAGCTACTGGACAGCTGGCTACACCTTC. Translated, it gives CASSYWTAGYTF. This chain uses TRBV5-4 with TRBJ1-2; TRBD1 is a possible D gene (6 bases). CDR3 length equals 12 residues. Germline-derived CDR1 and CDR2 are SGHNT and YYREEE (reference sequence). Trimming pared 3 bases from V and 7 bases from J, leaving 10 bases between.

This chain links TRBV13 with TRBJ2-7; TRBD1 is a possible D gene (5 bases). Trimming took off 0 bases at V and 2 bases at J, with 8 bases between the two ends. The CDR3 covers 14 residues. Germline values: CDR1 PRHDT, CDR2 FYEKMQ (reference sequence). The CDR3 reads CASSLGRQPYEQYF. The CDR3 DNA follows: TGTGCCAGCAGCTTAGGCCGACAGCCCTACGAGCAGTACTTC.

The chain joins TRBV2 to TRBJ2-2; D gene unclear. Per the germline V gene, CDR1 is SNHLY and CDR2 is FYNNEI. This CDR3 has 15 amino acids. Trimming cost V 8 bases and J 2 bases, with 15 bases left between them. The CDR3 DNA sequence: TGTGCCAGCGAAAGAGCACGGGTCAACACCGGGGAGCTGTTTTTT. Translation gives CASERARVNTGELFF.

This clone was counted only a few times. V is TRBV30 and J is TRBJ1-1; D gene ambiguous. The CDR3 has 14 residues. V lost 1 base to trimming and J lost 0 bases, with 9 bases between them. Germline CDR1 and CDR2: GTSNPN and SVGIG (reference sequence). The DNA of the CDR3 is TGTGCCTGGAGTGGAGGCAAGATGAACACTGAAGCTTTCTTT. Translation: CAWSGGKMNTEAFF.

The J gene is TRBJ2-6, the V gene TRBV7-3; D remains ambiguous. CDR1 and CDR2 (germline): SGHTA, FQGTGA. The CDR3 extends over 16 amino acids. Trimming left V 1 base short and J 0 bases short, with 7 bases between. CDR3 loop: CASSLNLDSGANVLTF. The CDR3 DNA reads TGTGCCAGCAGCTTAAACCTCGACTCTGGGGCCAACGTCCTGACTTTC.

The CDR3 loop is CASSLAPGEKLFF. The CDR3, as DNA: TGCGCCAGCAGCTTGGCCCCGGGGGAAAAACTGTTTTTT. This sequence joins TRBV5-1 and TRBJ1-4; D is uncertain. Germline CDR1 is SGHRS and CDR2 is YFSETQ. The CDR3 loop spans 13 amino acids. V lost 0 bases, J lost 8 bases, and 8 bases lay in between.

The genes are TRBV27 and TRBJ2-1, with D possibly TRBD1 on 6 matching bases. Trimming took 10 bases from V and 0 from J, leaving 13 bases between them. The CDR3 length is 14 residues. Germline V gene sequence: CDR1 MNHEY, CDR2 SMNVEV (reference sequence). The chain's CDR3 is CAIKTGSSYNEQFF. In DNA, the CDR3 is TGTGCCATCAAGACAGGTAGCTCCTACAATGAGCAGTTCTTC.

The chain recombines TRBV6-5 with TRBJ1-5; 7 positions agree with TRBD1. With 5 bases clipped from V and 9 bases from J, the junction kept 10 bases outside the gene matches. There are 14 residues in the CDR3. Germline-derived CDR1 and CDR2 are MNHEY and SVGAGI. CDR3 nucleotides: TGTGCCAGCAGTCCCGACAGGGCCCCAGGGCCCCAGCATTTT. This gives the protein CASSPDRAPGPQHF.

This clone was observed a single time. The chain's CDR3 is CASRKAGTFHNEQFF. The CDR3 nucleotides are TGTGCCAGCAGGAAAGCCGGGACCTTTCACAATGAGCAGTTCTTC. This chain uses TRBV6-5 with TRBJ2-1; possibly TRBD1 or TRBD2 for D (5 bases each). This CDR3 contains 15 residues. The germline V and J ends were trimmed by 6 bases and 5 bases, with 17 bases remaining between them. Germline CDR1 and CDR2: MNHEY and SVGAGI.

Notes on this clone: This sample includes further DNA sequences coding for the same CDR3. This chain links TRBV27 with TRBJ2-7; 11 positions agree with TRBD1. V lost 6 bases, J lost 2 bases, and 6 bases stayed unmatched. Per germline, CDR1 MNHEY and CDR2 SMNVEV (reference sequence). This CDR3 contains 15 residues. The CDR3 bases are TGTGCCAGCAGCCTAAAGGGACAGGGGGCCTACGAGCAGTACTTC. Protein sequence: CASSLKGQGAYEQYF.

V gene TRBV27 combines with J gene TRBJ2-7; D unresolved. Germline-derived CDR1 and CDR2 are MNHEY and SMNVEV (reference sequence). This CDR3 is 15 amino acids long. V gave up 2 bases and J gave up 0 bases, with 11 bases separating them. Here the CDR3 DNA reads TGTGCCAGCAGTTTAGACGGGCGGAGCTCCTACGAGCAGTACTTC. This gives the protein CASSLDGRSSYEQYF.

The rearrangement joins TRBV2 to TRBJ2-2; unclear D gene. In germline, CDR1 is SNHLY, CDR2 FYNNEI. The CDR3 has 13 residues. V lost 1 base and J lost 7, with 7 bases in between. The CDR3 sequence: CASSEDYGGELFF. CDR3 bases: TGTGCCAGCAGTGAAGATTACGGCGGGGAGCTGTTTTTT.